This TCR beta chain was sequenced during a study of blood T cell repertoires in COVID-19. Study context: From the United States, Italy and Spain came samples of acute and convalescent COVID-19. PBMCs, B-cell-depleted T cells, or T cells provided the cDNA or gDNA that made up the material.

Authors' processing steps: Using reference gene primer amplification, nucleated cell counts were estimated. Data came from immunoSEQ multiplex PCR; TCRdb stores just in-frame clones and leaves some out. That table gives V, J and clone size, and the DNA gave D and trimming. There are some 180,000 clones in the sample; about 77% occur only once, and about 2.8% lies in the top ten. The CDR3 runs to 14 residues. Germline lookup yields CDR1 SNHLY and CDR2 FYNNEI. Trimming cost V 3 bases and J 1 base, with 6 bases left between them. This clone has only one observation. The sequence was collected from a woman older than 75 with active or convalescent COVID-19. Sequences were obtained from peripheral blood. The V call is TRBV2, the J call TRBJ2-2; D may be TRBD2 (5 bases). The CDR3 here is CASSDRGNTGELFF. CDR3 in DNA: TGTGCCAGCAGTGACCGGGGGAACACCGGGGAGCTGTTTTTT.